This T cell receptor (beta chain) was recorded in a study of OX40 agonist ivuxolimab in advanced cancers. Study findings and constraints: Clonal expansion by week 6 occurred in CD4+ and CD8+ blood T cells (at 0.1 to 3.0 mg/kg).

The data were produced by immunoSEQ multiplex PCR, yet TCRdb's version contains in-frame clones alone and is incomplete. The data hold 60,000 to 70,000 clones, with about 91% observed a single time. CDR3 size: 14 residues. Unmatched junction bases numbered 9, after V lost 7 bases and J lost 6 bases. Germline V gene lookup returns CDR1 SNHLY and CDR2 FYNNEI. Remarks on this clone: Its antigen is unidentified.

The sample was CD4+ or CD8+ T cells sorted from blood, taken in a trial of the OX40 agonist ivuxolimab. The V call is TRBV2, the J call TRBJ2-3; 8 bases align to TRBD2. The origin of this receptor is an adult with an advanced solid tumor such as melanoma, head and neck, liver or kidney cancer. CDR3: CASMAGGAPDTQYF. The CDR3, as DNA: TGTGCCAGCATGGCCGGGGGGGCTCCCGATACGCAGTATTTT.